This T cell receptor (beta chain) was obtained from a study of blood T cell repertoires in COVID-19. In the study overall: Italy, Spain and the United States were the sources of the convalescent and acute COVID-19 samples. Nucleic acid was either cDNA or gDNA, and it came from T cells, B-cell-depleted T cells, or PBMCs.

Authors' data handling: Reference gene primer amplification yielded estimated nucleated cell counts. The method was immunoSEQ multiplex PCR; TCRdb's version includes in-frame clones alone and lacks a portion of them. V and J calls and clone size are those listed in that table; D and trimming were worked out from the DNA. The sample has roughly 230,000 clones, roughly 81% seen once; the top ten hold around 0.89%. The TCR originated in a man between 35 and 55 years old with acute or convalescent COVID-19. Material for sequencing was peripheral blood.

The CDR3 loop reads CASSSGVYNEQFF. The CDR3 nucleotides read TGTGCCAGCAGTAGCGGGGTTTACAATGAGCAGTTCTTC. The chain carries TRBV12-3 or TRBV12-4 and TRBJ2-1; 7 positions agree with TRBD2. The CDR3 extends over 13 amino acids. The trim removed 5 bases at V and 4 bases at J, leaving 2 bases unmatched.